The sequence of this TCR beta chain was determined in a study of blood T cell repertoires in COVID-19. Study details: Specimens from acute and convalescent COVID-19 originated in the United States, Italy and Spain. PBMCs, B-cell-depleted T cells, or T cells were the source of the cDNA or gDNA that made up the material.

The CDR3 length is 16 residues. Original processing methods: Amplified reference gene primers provided the basis for estimating nucleated cell counts. Method: immunoSEQ multiplex PCR; TCRdb's copy keeps in-frame clones and lacks some. Clone size and V and J calls were adopted from that table, with D and trimming inferred from the DNA. This sample has some 460,000 clones, with roughly 90% found just once. The chain carries TRBV12-2 and TRBJ1-4. TRBV12-2 is assigned pseudogene status. The sequenced sample was peripheral blood. This clonotype was obtained from a young woman with acute or convalescent COVID-19. The CDR3 nucleotides are TGTGCAAGTCGCTTTCCTGTGGAGGGAATCGGTGAAAAACTGTTTTTT. Amino acids: CASRFPVEGIGEKLFF.